This T cell receptor (beta chain) was identified during a study of T cell responses to AZD1222 COVID-19 vaccine. Regarding the study as a whole: In a largely white British group with more females than males, clonal diversity was possibly underestimated. Sampled repertoires all dated from after the peak T cell response. Two AZD1222 doses significantly raised spike-specific TCR breadth and depth over controls. Across spike, vaccine-associated CD4 TCRs were found, dominant at 160-218 and 743-854.

Sequencing used immunoSEQ multiplex PCR; TCRdb keeps in-frame clones, though not all of them. The sample lists roughly 160,000 clones, roughly 94% occurring once. In the case of this clone: Its specificity is not known. Other nucleotide sequences from this sample produce the same CDR3.

V lost 3 bases, J lost 3 bases, and 9 bases lay in between. CDR3 size: 13 residues. Germline V CDR1 and CDR2: SEHNR, FQNEAQ (reference sequence). This receptor was obtained from an adult in good health. The chain uses TRBV7-9 and TRBJ2-7; weak D call: TRBD1 (5 bases). Source: peripheral blood, taken on day 0 of AZD1222 vaccination. In nucleotides, the CDR3 is TGTGCCAGCAGCTTGGACACCCGCTACGAGCAGTACTTC. Amino acid sequence: CASSLDTRYEQYF.